One and the same sample provided the 23 T cell receptor beta chains below, sequenced in a study of blood T cell repertoires in COVID-19. TCRdb keeps only in-frame clones here, not all; method: immunoSEQ multiplex PCR. The table lists hundreds of thousands of clones, approximately 85% of them singletons. Sequences were obtained from peripheral blood. The receptor set was obtained from a man aged 45-65 years with active or convalescent COVID-19.

J is TRBJ1-4 and V is TRBV7-6, with D unresolved. Trimming shortened V by 5 bases and J by 5 bases, and 12 bases separated the two germline ends. CDR3 length: 14 residues. Per the germline V gene, CDR1 is SGHVS and CDR2 is FNYEAQ. The CDR3 DNA reads TGTGCCAGCAGCCCCCAACGGTTAAATGAAAAACTGTTTTTT. Amino acid sequence: CASSPQRLNEKLFF. Full variable domain (remainder filled in from reference TRBV7-6 and TRBJ1-4): GAGVSQSPRYKVTKRGQDVALRCDPISGHVSLYWYRQALGQGPEFLTYFNYEAQQDKSGLPNDRFSAERPEGSISTLTIQRTEQRDSAMYRCASSPQRLNEKLFFGSGTQLSVL.

This chain connects TRBV24-1 to TRBJ2-5; TRBD1 is a possible D gene (6 bases). Trimming cost V 6 bases and J 1 base, with 11 bases left between them. The CDR3 extends over 14 amino acids. The germline V gene encodes CDR1 KGHDR and CDR2 SFDVKD. The chain's CDR3 is CATSQGTSQETQYF. The DNA for the CDR3 is TGTGCCACCAGTCAGGGGACGAGCCAAGAGACCCAGTACTTC.

This clone was seen at least ten times. The rearrangement joins TRBV5-5 to TRBJ2-7; D possibly corresponds to TRBD2 (6 bases). The ends were cut back, 4 bases at V and 2 bases at J, with 10 bases in the middle. The germline CDR1 and CDR2 sequences are SGHKS and YYEKEE (reference sequence). This CDR3 comprises 13 residues. CDR3 sequence (DNA): TGTGCCAGCAGCGCGGGACCAACCTACGAGCAGTACTTC. Encoded protein: CASSAGPTYEQYF.

This chain uses TRBV5-4 with TRBJ2-3; TRBD2 aligns across 14 bases. The CDR3 length is 19 residues. Trimming cost V 1 base and J 1 base; bases outside gene matches: 8. In germline, CDR1 is SGHNT, CDR2 YYREEE (reference sequence). The CDR3 DNA sequence: TGTGCCAGCAGCTTGAGCGGGACTAGCGGGAGAGGGGGCACAGATACGCAGTATTTT. It translates to CASSLSGTSGRGGTDTQYF.

The rearrangement links TRBV11-3 to TRBJ2-7; 7 nucleotides agree with TRBD2. Trimming cost V 1 base and J 10 bases; bases outside gene matches: 7. The germline V gene encodes CDR1 SGHNT and CDR2 YENEEA. The CDR3 length is 13 residues. This chain's CDR3 is CASSLGGGGSQYF. CDR3 DNA: TGTGCCAGCAGCTTAGGAGGCGGCGGGAGTCAGTACTTC.

The rearrangement joins TRBV12-3 or TRBV12-4 to TRBJ1-3; unclear D gene. The CDR3 totals 11 residues. The germline V and J ends were trimmed by 7 bases and 7 bases, with 8 bases remaining between them. CDR3 amino acids: CASTTGNTIYF. In nucleotides, the CDR3 is TGTGCCAGCACTACGGGGAACACCATATATTTT.

A note on this clone: Other DNA sequences from this sample encode an identical CDR3 as well. The CDR3 spells CASSSTTGSTEAFF. The CDR3 DNA sequence: TGTGCCAGCAGCTCAACCACAGGATCTACTGAAGCTTTCTTT. This rearrangement joins TRBV7-9 to TRBJ1-1; a weak D match, TRBD1 (5 bases). The germline V gene encodes CDR1 SEHNR and CDR2 FQNEAQ (reference sequence). The CDR3 length is 14 residues. V lost 4 bases to trimming and J lost 5 bases, with 14 bases between them.

In this sample, this clone turned up a few times. The chain recombines TRBV27 with TRBJ1-5; perhaps TRBD1 as D (5 bases). V lost 5 bases to trimming and J lost 4 bases, with 9 bases between them. Germline loops: CDR1 MNHEY, CDR2 SMNVEV (reference sequence). There are 13 residues in the CDR3. The CDR3 protein is CASSIHRNQPQHF. The CDR3, as DNA: TGTGCCAGCAGTATACACAGGAATCAGCCCCAGCATTTT.

V and J are TRBV29-1 and TRBJ2-1; possible D gene TRBD2, 6 bases. The germline V gene has CDR1 SQVTM and CDR2 ANQGSEA. V was clipped by 8 bases and J by 0 bases, with 17 bases between them. This CDR3 comprises 15 residues. The CDR3 sequence is CSTLSGPGSYNEQFF. The CDR3 nucleotides read TGCAGCACTCTAAGCGGGCCAGGCTCCTACAATGAGCAGTTCTTC.

This chain links TRBV7-2 with TRBJ2-4, with D unclear. Germline CDR1 and CDR2: SGHTA and FQGNSA. The CDR3 sequence is 12 residues long. V lost 1 base and J 6 bases, leaving 4 bases between the germline ends. The CDR3 here is CASSLVRNIQYF. The CDR3 DNA reads TGTGCCAGCAGCTTAGTCAGAAACATTCAGTACTTC.

V and J are TRBV6-1 and TRBJ2-5; 8 nucleotides match TRBD1. The germline V gene encodes CDR1 MNHNS and CDR2 SASEGT. The CDR3 has 13 amino acids. V shed 6 bases, J shed 5 bases, and the junction held 5 bases outside the gene matches. In DNA form, the CDR3 reads TGTGCCAGCAGCCATAGACAGGGGGAGACCCAGTACTTC. Residues: CASSHRQGETQYF.

The rearrangement uses TRBV29-1 and TRBJ1-1; tentatively, D is TRBD1 (5 bases). The CDR3 loop spans 14 amino acids. Trimming removed 2 bases from V and 3 bases from J, with 13 bases in between. Germline V lookup: CDR1 SQVTM, CDR2 ANQGSEA. CDR3 nucleotides: TGCAGCGTTGAACCTAACTGGGGGGACACTGAAGCTTTCTTT. It is translated as CSVEPNWGDTEAFF.

V and J are TRBV10-3 and TRBJ2-5; D is possibly TRBD2 (5 bases). Per germline, CDR1 ENHRY and CDR2 SYGVKD. The CDR3 runs 13 residues. V lost 6 bases and J lost 5, with 13 bases in between. The CDR3: CAIRAEVAETQYF. For the CDR3, the DNA is TGTGCCATCAGAGCGGAAGTTGCGGAGACCCAGTACTTC.

This clone was seen only once. V is TRBV2 and J is TRBJ2-7, with TRBD2 matching over 7 bases. The CDR3 spans 14 residues. Germline lookup yields CDR1 SNHLY and CDR2 FYNNEI. With 1 base clipped from V and 7 bases from J, the junction kept 7 bases outside the gene matches. CDR3 coding DNA: TGTGCCAGCAGTGAAGTGGGAGGGCGATGGGAGCAGTACTTC. It codes for CASSEVGGRWEQYF. The full variable domain, with the rest looked up from reference TRBV2 and TRBJ2-7, is EPEVTQTPSHQVTQMGQEVILRCVPISNHLYFYWYRQILGQKVEFLVSFYNNEISEKSEIFDDQFSVERPDGSNFTLKIRSTKLEDSAMYFCASSEVGGRWEQYFGPGTRLTVT.

The rearrangement joins TRBV27 to TRBJ2-4; unclear D gene. The CDR3 spans 14 residues. Germline V CDR1 and CDR2: MNHEY, SMNVEV (reference sequence). Trimming pared 4 bases from V and 1 base from J, leaving 8 bases between. The CDR3 sequence is CASSSTGAKNIQYF. DNA of the CDR3: TGTGCCAGCAGTTCCACCGGGGCCAAAAACATTCAGTACTTC.

This rearrangement joins TRBV7-2 to TRBJ2-1; 14 bases are a match to TRBD2. This CDR3 region has 18 residues. V lost 8 bases and J lost 3; bases outside the gene matches: 12. Germline V gene lookup returns CDR1 SGHTA and CDR2 FQGNSA. The CDR3 loop is CASGLPVGTSGGYNEQFF. In DNA form, the CDR3 reads TGTGCCAGCGGACTTCCGGTCGGGACTAGCGGGGGCTACAATGAGCAGTTCTTC.

The chain has TRBV3-1 (or the pseudogene TRBV3-2) and TRBJ2-7, with D unclear. The CDR3 runs to 15 residues. The germline V and J ends were trimmed by 0 bases and 1 base, with 10 bases remaining between them. Germline lookup yields CDR1 LGHDT and CDR2 YNNKEL (reference sequence). CDR3 DNA sequence: TGTGCCAGCAGCCAAGATCTCCTAAAATCCTACGAGCAGTACTTC. Translating it yields CASSQDLLKSYEQYF.

This chain connects TRBV4-1 to TRBJ2-1, with TRBD2 matching 16 bases. Germline V gives CDR1 MGHRA, CDR2 YSYEKL. Losses at the gene ends were 4 bases for V and 2 bases for J; bases not matched to a gene: 5. The CDR3 loop spans 18 amino acids. The CDR3 region is CASSPGLAGGGAYNEQFF. For the CDR3, the DNA is TGCGCCAGCAGCCCGGGACTAGCGGGAGGGGGGGCCTACAATGAGCAGTTCTTC.

The chain combines TRBV21-1 with TRBJ2-1; the tabulated D call, TRBD2, remains unverified against the DNA. TRBV21-1 is tagged as a pseudogene. The CDR3 runs 16 residues. In nucleotides, the CDR3 is TGTGCCAGCAGCAAAAAGCTAGCGGGAGGTTCTTATGAGCAGTTCTTC. Protein sequence: CASSKKLAGGSYEQFF.

This clone showed up just once. This chain connects TRBV5-1 to TRBJ1-1, with TRBD1 as a possible D gene (6 bases). The V end was cut by 4 bases, the J end by 1 base, with 14 bases between. Germline V gene lookup returns CDR1 SGHRS and CDR2 YFSETQ. The CDR3 has 15 amino acids. The DNA of the CDR3 is TGCGCCAGCAGCCCTTGGGGGGGCGGGAACACTGAAGCTTTCTTT. Its translation is CASSPWGGGNTEAFF. The entire variable domain, with the rest obtained from reference TRBV5-1 and TRBJ1-1, is as follows: KAGVTQTPRYLIKTRGQQVTLSCSPISGHRSVSWYQQTPGQGLQFLFEYFSETQRNKGNFPGRFSGRQFSNSRSEMNVSTLELGDSALYLCASSPWGGGNTEAFFGQGTRLTVV.

The chain has TRBV21-1 and TRBJ2-7; the table's D call, TRBD2, has no DNA check behind it. TRBV21-1 has pseudogene status. The CDR3 runs 20 residues. CDR3 loop: CASSMKVPGLAGTSTYEQYF. As DNA, the CDR3 is TGTGCCAGCAGCATGAAGGTCCCGGGACTAGCGGGGACCTCAACCTACGAGCAGTACTTC.

The chain joins TRBV5-4 to TRBJ2-1; 7 positions agree with TRBD2. In germline, CDR1 is SGHNT, CDR2 YYREEE (reference sequence). V shed 4 bases, J shed 6 bases, and the junction held 7 bases outside the gene matches. The CDR3 is made up of 14 amino acids. The CDR3 bases are TGTGCCAGCAGCCGGCGGGAGTCTTCCAATGAGCAGTTCTTC. Translation: CASSRRESSNEQFF.

The chain carries TRBV7-3 and TRBJ2-1, with 7 bases identical to TRBD2. The CDR3 sequence is 16 residues long. Losses at the gene ends were 5 bases for V and 0 bases for J; bases not matched to a gene: 7. Germline CDR1 and CDR2: SGHTA and FQGTGA. CDR3 region: CASSPSGGSSYNEQFF. The CDR3 DNA sequence: TGTGCCAGCAGCCCAAGTGGCGGGAGCTCCTACAATGAGCAGTTCTTC.